The rows below give T cell receptor beta chains drawn from one sample of a study of T cell repertoires in cytomegalovirus infection. TCRdb ran MiXCR on the reads and lists one entry per CDR3 protein. The table includes roughly 500,000 distinct CDR3 sequences, approximately 10% detected once. Sample: PBMCs. The receptor source for this set is a human donor in good health (CMV status not recorded). Some clones in this sample may be carry-over from other donors' samples. Each CDR3 is given with its conserved first and last residue. Each record gives: J gene, V gene, D gene, CDR3 length, clone size, CDR3 protein, CDR3 DNA. D genes are given only for firm matches. Clone size, where shown, is once, few, many, or a class for clones that have expanded.

TRBJ2-1 TRBV7-3 TRBD1 13 many CASSLQGHGEQFF TGTGCCAGCAGTTTACAGGGGCATGGGGAGCAGTTCTTC
TRBJ1-5 TRBV12-3/TRBV12-4 TRBD1 15 many CASSLWDREAQPQHF TGTGCCAGCAGTTTATGGGACAGGGAGGCTCAGCCCCAGCATTTT
TRBJ1-2 TRBV7-6 TRBD1 16 many CASSERPGQGNYGYTF TGTGCCAGCAGCGAACGACCGGGACAGGGAAACTATGGCTACACCTTC
TRBJ2-1 TRBV18 TRBD2 15 . CASSSTSGRDNEQFF TGTGCCAGCTCCTCAACTAGCGGGAGGGATAATGAGCAGTTCTTC
TRBJ1-2 TRBV19 . 12 few CASSPRGRGYTF TGTGCCAGTAGTCCCAGGGGACGTGGCTACACCTTC
TRBJ2-1 TRBV29-1 . 16 . CSVEDGGTRGSNEQFF TGCAGCGTTGAAGATGGGGGGACTCGGGGGAGCAATGAGCAGTTCTTC
TRBJ1-1 TRBV3-1 . 13 . CASSRRRVTEAFF TGTGCCAGCAGCCGCCGCCGGGTCACTGAAGCTTTCTTT
TRBJ2-5 TRBV15 . 17 few CATSLARASKSIETQYF TGTGCCACCAGCCTAGCAAGGGCAAGCAAGAGTATTGAGACCCAGTACTTC
TRBJ2-5 TRBV7-8 TRBD2 15 many CASSGELAGQETQYF TGTGCCAGCAGTGGTGAACTAGCGGGACAAGAGACCCAGTACTTC
TRBJ2-5 TRBV7-7 . 15 many CASSLGGGGFETQYF TGTGCTAGCAGCTTAGGGGGGGGAGGATTCGAGACCCAGTACTTC
TRBJ1-6 TRBV12-3/TRBV12-4 . 15 . CASSPDSPEGSPLHF TGTGCCAGCAGCCCCGACAGCCCCGAGGGATCACCCCTCCACTTT
TRBJ1-6 TRBV19 . 15 many CASSTGSSHNSPLHF TGTGCCAGTAGTACCGGGTCTAGTCATAATTCACCCCTCCACTTT
TRBJ2-3 TRBV20-1 TRBD1 14 many CSARPGQSTDTQYF TGCAGTGCTAGGCCGGGACAGAGCACAGATACGCAGTATTTT
TRBJ1-5 TRBV4-2 . 15 few CASSQTRARNQPQHF TGTGCCAGCAGCCAAACCCGGGCCCGCAATCAGCCCCAGCATTTT
TRBJ2-3 TRBV7-2 TRBD2 16 many CASSTGLGLSTDTQYF TGTGCCAGCAGCACAGGATTGGGACTAAGCACAGATACGCAGTATTTT
TRBJ2-1 TRBV7-9 TRBD2 13 many CAGAKAGYNEQFF TGTGCCGGCGCAAAAGCGGGGTACAATGAGCAGTTCTTC
TRBJ1-3 TRBV20-1 TRBD1 13 . CSATSTGANTIYF TGCAGTGCTACCTCGACAGGGGCTAACACCATATATTTT
TRBJ1-5 TRBV7-8 . 14 many CASSLGELHQPQHF TGTGCCAGCAGCTTAGGGGAGTTACATCAGCCCCAGCATTTT
TRBJ2-1 TRBV4-2 TRBD2 20 many CASSQERTSGRVSSYNEQFF TGTGCCAGCAGCCAAGAGAGGACTAGCGGGAGGGTGAGCTCCTACAATGAGCAGTTCTTC
TRBJ2-1 TRBV6-2/TRBV6-3 TRBD1 15 many CASSFSGQAYNEQFF TGTGCCAGCAGTTTTTCAGGACAGGCCTACAATGAGCAGTTCTTC
TRBJ2-5 TRBV9 TRBD2 15 . CASSVGWLAGETQYF TGTGCCAGCAGCGTAGGTTGGCTAGCGGGAGAGACCCAGTACTTC
TRBJ2-4 TRBV28 . 15 many CASSLPKPAKNIQYF TGTGCCAGCAGTTTACCTAAGCCCGCCAAAAACATTCAGTACTTC
TRBJ2-1 TRBV29-1 . 13 . CSVEGLGGDGQFF TGCAGCGTTGAAGGACTCGGAGGGGATGGGCAGTTCTTC
TRBJ2-1 TRBV10-3 TRBD1 15 many CAISDSGGPYNEQFF TGTGCCATCAGTGATTCAGGGGGTCCTTACAATGAGCAGTTCTTC
TRBJ2-2 TRBV10-3 . 13 once CAIKRQNTGELFF TGTGCCATCAAGAGACAGAACACCGGGGAGCTGTTTTTT
TRBJ2-7 TRBV29-1 . 15 many CSVGAAKGSSYEQYF TGCAGCGTTGGGGCAGCGAAGGGTAGCTCCTACGAGCAGTACTTC